This T cell receptor (beta chain) originates from a study of molecular identifiers for immune sequencing clone quantification. This CDR3 is built from 16 residues. Germline CDR1 is DFQATT and CDR2 is SNEGSKA (reference sequence). Findings of the study overall: For highly expanded clones, sizes could be underestimated when identical TCR molecules share a barcode. The study found clones above 20 RNA copies held over 97% of effector molecules and under 1% in naive cells.

A word on this clonotype: Its antigen is as yet unknown. The junction and the germline gene differ at one end; a read error may be behind it.

From the PCR reads, TCRdb called clonotypes with MiXCR, one entry per CDR3 protein. The data hold about 500,000 distinct CDR3 sequences, with 20% to 25% observed a single time. The source is a human donor in good health. Some libraries in this study had Jurkat cell RNA spiked in. This rearrangement joins TRBV20-1 to TRBJ2-5; TRBD2 aligns across 8 bases. The sample comprised naive CD8+ T cells from blood, with Jurkat cell RNA spiked in. Noted subset: FACS-sorted CD8+CD4-CCR7+CD45RA+ naive T cells. As DNA, the CDR3 is TGCAGTGCTAGAGATAGGAGCGGGAGCGTCCGGGAGATCCAGTACTTC. Translating it yields CSARDRSGSVREIQYF.